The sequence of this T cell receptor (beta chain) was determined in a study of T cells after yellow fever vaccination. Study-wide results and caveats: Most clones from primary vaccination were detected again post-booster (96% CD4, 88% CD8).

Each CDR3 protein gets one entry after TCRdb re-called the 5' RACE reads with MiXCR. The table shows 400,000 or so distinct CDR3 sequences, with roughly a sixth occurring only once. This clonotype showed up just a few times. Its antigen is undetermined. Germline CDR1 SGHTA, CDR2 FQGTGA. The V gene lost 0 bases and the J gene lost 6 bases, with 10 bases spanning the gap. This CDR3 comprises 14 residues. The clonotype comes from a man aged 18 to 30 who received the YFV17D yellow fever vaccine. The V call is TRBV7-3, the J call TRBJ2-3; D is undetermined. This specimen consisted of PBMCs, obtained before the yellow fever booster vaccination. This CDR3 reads CASSLTGWMDTQYF. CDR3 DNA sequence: TGTGCCAGCAGCTTAACCGGGTGGATGGATACGCAGTATTTT.